The TCR beta chain under discussion was sequenced for a study of T cell responses to AZD1222 COVID-19 vaccine. Whole-study findings and limits: Clonal diversity was possibly underestimated; the donors were predominantly white British and more often female. Variant regions that are unmutated are reportedly the target of nearly half of spike-specific TCRs. Vaccine-related CD4 TCRs covered spike, predominating at 160-218 and 743-854. Increases in Spike-specific TCR breadth and depth were seen after two AZD1222 doses.

Germline CDR1 and CDR2: WNHNN and SYGVQD (reference sequence). CDR3 length: 16 amino acids. The ends were cut back, 2 bases at V and 3 bases at J, with 13 bases in the middle. This clone was seen only a few times. Its target is not known. Only in-frame clones appear in the TCRdb table, and some are missing; sequencing was by immunoSEQ multiplex PCR. The table has around 140,000 clones, roughly nine tenths seen once. This sequence was found in an adult who received the AZD1222 COVID-19 vaccine. The specimen comprised peripheral blood, sampled 28 days after the second AZD1222 dose. This chain links TRBV10-1 with TRBJ1-4; no reliable D call. CDR3: CASSEPRTVANEKLFF. In DNA form, the CDR3 reads TGCGCCAGCAGTGAGCCCCGGACGGTAGCTAATGAAAAACTGTTTTTT.